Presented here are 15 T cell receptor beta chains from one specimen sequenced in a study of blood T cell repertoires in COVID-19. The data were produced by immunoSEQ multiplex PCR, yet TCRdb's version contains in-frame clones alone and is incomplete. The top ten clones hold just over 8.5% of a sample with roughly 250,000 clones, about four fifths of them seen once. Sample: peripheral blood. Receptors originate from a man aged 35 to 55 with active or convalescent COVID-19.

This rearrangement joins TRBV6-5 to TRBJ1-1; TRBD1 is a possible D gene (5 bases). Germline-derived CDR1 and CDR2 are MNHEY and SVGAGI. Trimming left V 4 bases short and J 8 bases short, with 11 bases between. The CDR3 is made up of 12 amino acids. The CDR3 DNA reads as TGTGCCAGCAGTTTGACCCGGGGGGAAGCTTTCTTT. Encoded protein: CASSLTRGEAFF.

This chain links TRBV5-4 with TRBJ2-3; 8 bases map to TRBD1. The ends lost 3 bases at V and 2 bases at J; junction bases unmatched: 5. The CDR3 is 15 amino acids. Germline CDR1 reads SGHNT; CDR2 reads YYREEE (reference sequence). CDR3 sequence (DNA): TGTGCCAGCAGCTCAGGGGGCAGGTACACAGATACGCAGTATTTT. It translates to CASSSGGRYTDTQYF. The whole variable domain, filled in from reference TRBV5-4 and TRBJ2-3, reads ETGVTQSPTHLIKTRGQQVTLRCSSQSGHNTVSWYQQALGQGPQFIFQYYREEENGRGNFPPRFSGLQFPNYSSELNVNALELDDSALYLCASSSGGRYTDTQYFGPGTRLTVL.

CDR3 residues: CAWSEYNEQFF. CDR3 in DNA: TGTGCCTGGAGCGAGTACAATGAGCAGTTCTTC. The V call is TRBV30, the J call TRBJ2-1; the D is unclear. The CDR3 is 11 amino acids. V lost 3 bases and J 4 bases, leaving 4 bases between the germline ends. CDR1 is GTSNPN, CDR2 SVGIG, per germline (reference sequence). Filled out from reference TRBV30 and TRBJ2-1, the complete variable domain reads SQTIHQWPATLVQPVGSPLSLECTVEGTSNPNLYWYRQAAGRGLQLLFYSVGIGQISSEVPQNLSASRPQDRQFILSSKKLLLSDSGFYLCAWSEYNEQFFGPGTRLTVL.

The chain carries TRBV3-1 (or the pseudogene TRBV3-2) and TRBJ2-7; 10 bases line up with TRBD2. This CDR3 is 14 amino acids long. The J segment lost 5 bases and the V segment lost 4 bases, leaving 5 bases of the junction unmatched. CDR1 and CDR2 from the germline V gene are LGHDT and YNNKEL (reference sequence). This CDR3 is CASSPLAGQHEQYF. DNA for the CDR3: TGTGCCAGCAGCCCACTAGCGGGGCAACACGAGCAGTACTTC.

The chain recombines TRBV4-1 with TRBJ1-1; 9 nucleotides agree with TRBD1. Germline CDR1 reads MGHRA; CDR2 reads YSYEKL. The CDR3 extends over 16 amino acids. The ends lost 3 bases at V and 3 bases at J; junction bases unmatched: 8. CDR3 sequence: CASSHPMTGGDTEAFF. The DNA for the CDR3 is TGCGCCAGCAGCCATCCTATGACAGGGGGTGACACTGAAGCTTTCTTT.

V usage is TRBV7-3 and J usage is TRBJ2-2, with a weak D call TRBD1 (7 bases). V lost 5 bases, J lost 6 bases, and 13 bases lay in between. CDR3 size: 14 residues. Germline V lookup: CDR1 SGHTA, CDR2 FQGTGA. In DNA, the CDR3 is TGTGCCAGCAGCCCCCAGGGGGGATCCGGGGAGCTGTTTTTT. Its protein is CASSPQGGSGELFF.

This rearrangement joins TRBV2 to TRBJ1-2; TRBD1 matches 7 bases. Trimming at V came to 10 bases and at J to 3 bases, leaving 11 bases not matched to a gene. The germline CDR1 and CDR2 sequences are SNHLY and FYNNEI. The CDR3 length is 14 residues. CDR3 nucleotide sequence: TGTGCCACCATGGGACAGCCGCCATACTATGGCTACACCTTC. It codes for CATMGQPPYYGYTF.

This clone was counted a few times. In nucleotides, the CDR3 is TGTGCCACCAGCAGATGGCAGGGGGCGAACACTGAAGCTTTCTTT. Amino acid sequence: CATSRWQGANTEAFF. The chain couples TRBV15 to TRBJ1-1; 8 positions agree with TRBD1. The CDR3 is made up of 15 amino acids. J was trimmed by 1 base and V by 2 bases; bases with no gene match: 3. Germline CDR1 and CDR2: LNHNV and YYDKDF (reference sequence).

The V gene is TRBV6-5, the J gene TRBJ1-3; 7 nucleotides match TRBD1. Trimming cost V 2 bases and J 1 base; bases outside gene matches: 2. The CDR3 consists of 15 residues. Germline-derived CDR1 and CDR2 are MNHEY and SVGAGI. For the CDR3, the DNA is TGTGCCAGCAGTTACAACAGGGGATCTGGAAACACCATATATTTT. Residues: CASSYNRGSGNTIYF.

In nucleotides, the CDR3 is TGTGCCAGTCGAAGGACAGGGAACTATGGCTACACCTTC. Translated: CASRRTGNYGYTF. This chain links TRBV19 with TRBJ1-2; 8 bases align to TRBD1. The CDR3 has 13 residues. The V gene end was trimmed by 8 bases and the J gene end by 2 bases; junction bases not matched to a gene: 4. Per germline, CDR1 LNHDA and CDR2 SQIVND (reference sequence).

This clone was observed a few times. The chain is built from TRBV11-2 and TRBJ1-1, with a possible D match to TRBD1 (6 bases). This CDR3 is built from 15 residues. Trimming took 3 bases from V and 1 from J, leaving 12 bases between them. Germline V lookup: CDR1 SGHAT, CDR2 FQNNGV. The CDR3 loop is CASSFLGAENTEAFF. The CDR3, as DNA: TGTGCCAGCAGCTTTTTGGGGGCCGAGAACACTGAAGCTTTCTTT.

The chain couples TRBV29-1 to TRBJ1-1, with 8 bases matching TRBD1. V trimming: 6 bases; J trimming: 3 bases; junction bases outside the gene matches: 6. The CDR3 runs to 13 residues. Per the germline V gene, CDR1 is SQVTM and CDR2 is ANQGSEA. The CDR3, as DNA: TGCAGCGTCGGACAGGGAACATACACTGAAGCTTTCTTT. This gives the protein CSVGQGTYTEAFF.

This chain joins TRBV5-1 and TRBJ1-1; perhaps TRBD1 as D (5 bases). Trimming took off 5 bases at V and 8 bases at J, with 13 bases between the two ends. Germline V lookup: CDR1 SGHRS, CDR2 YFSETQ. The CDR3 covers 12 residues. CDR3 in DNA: TGCGCCAGCAGAAACAGGTCCCAAGAAGCTTTCTTT. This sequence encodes CASRNRSQEAFF. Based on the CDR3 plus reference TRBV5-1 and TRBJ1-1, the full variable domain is KAGVTQTPRYLIKTRGQQVTLSCSPISGHRSVSWYQQTPGQGLQFLFEYFSETQRNKGNFPGRFSGRQFSNSRSEMNVSTLELGDSALYLCASRNRSQEAFFGQGTRLTVV.

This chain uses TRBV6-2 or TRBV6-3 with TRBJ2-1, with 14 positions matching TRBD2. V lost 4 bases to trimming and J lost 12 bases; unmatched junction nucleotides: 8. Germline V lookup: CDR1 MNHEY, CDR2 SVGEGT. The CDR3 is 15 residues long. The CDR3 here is CASSSGLAGVLGQFF. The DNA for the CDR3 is TGTGCCAGCAGTTCGGGACTAGCGGGAGTATTAGGGCAGTTCTTC.

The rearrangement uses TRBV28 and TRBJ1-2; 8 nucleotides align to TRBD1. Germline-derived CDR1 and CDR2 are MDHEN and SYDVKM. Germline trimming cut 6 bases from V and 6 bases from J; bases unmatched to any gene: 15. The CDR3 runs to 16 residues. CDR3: CASSSPGQGSNHGYTF. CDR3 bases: TGTGCCAGCAGCTCCCCCGGACAGGGTAGTAATCATGGCTACACCTTC.